One and the same sample provided the 32 T cell receptor beta chains below, sequenced in a study of cytomegalovirus exposure and HLA in healthy donors. Primers for the PCR totalled 60 Vbeta and 13 Jbeta. Repertoires were generated with immunoSEQ multiplex PCR, while TCRdb's copy carries only in-frame clones and drops some. The data show around 130,000 clones, over 70% seen once. Material for sequencing was PBMCs. These receptors came from a man aged 25-40 years in good health and CMV-seronegative.

The rearrangement links TRBV5-1 to TRBJ2-2; D is uncertain. The V gene lost 0 bases and the J gene lost 0 bases, with 6 bases spanning the gap. Germline V CDR1 and CDR2: SGHRS, YFSETQ. This CDR3 is 15 amino acids long. CDR3: CASSLVATNTGELFF. The CDR3 bases are TGCGCCAGCAGCTTGGTGGCAACGAACACCGGGGAGCTGTTTTTT.

The rearrangement links TRBV7-3 to TRBJ2-1, with 9 bases identical to TRBD2. The CDR3 loop spans 15 amino acids. The V gene end was trimmed by 2 bases and the J gene end by 8 bases; junction bases not matched to a gene: 7. Germline V gene lookup returns CDR1 SGHTA and CDR2 FQGTGA. In DNA, the CDR3 is TGTGCCAGCAGCTTAGCTAGCGGGGTACATGATGAGCAGTTCTTC. Protein: CASSLASGVHDEQFF.

V gene TRBV10-3 combines with J gene TRBJ2-1; perhaps TRBD1 as D (5 bases). V was cut by 4 bases and J by 6 bases, with 10 bases left in between. There are 13 residues in the CDR3. Germline CDR1 ENHRY, CDR2 SYGVKD. This chain's CDR3 is CAISGDSGNEQFF. The CDR3 nucleotides read TGTGCCATCAGTGGAGACAGTGGCAATGAGCAGTTCTTC.

The gene calls are TRBV6-5 and TRBJ2-3; D might be TRBD1 (5 bases). The CDR3 contains 15 residues. The V end was cut by 0 bases, the J end by 3 bases, with 10 bases between. From germline, CDR1 is MNHEY and CDR2 SVGAGI. Written as DNA, the CDR3 is TGTGCCAGCAGTTACTCGATAGGGGCGACAGATACGCAGTATTTT. It encodes CASSYSIGATDTQYF.

The V call is TRBV7-8, the J call TRBJ2-7, with 11 nucleotides matching TRBD2. Looked up from germline, CDR1 is SGHVS and CDR2 is FQNEAQ. V lost 0 bases to trimming and J lost 3 bases; unmatched junction nucleotides: 7. The CDR3 runs 17 residues. The CDR3 DNA reads as TGTGCCAGCAGCTTAGCGGGTAGCGGGAGGGCCCGCTACGAGCAGTACTTC. Translating it yields CASSLAGSGRARYEQYF.

V and J are TRBV19 and TRBJ2-5, with 8 bases matching TRBD1. In germline, CDR1 is LNHDA, CDR2 SQIVND (reference sequence). This CDR3 has 14 amino acids. After removal of 6 bases from V and 1 base from J, the junction contained 4 bases not matched to a gene. CDR3 sequence: CASSKDRVQETQYF. In DNA form, the CDR3 reads TGTGCCAGTAGCAAGGACAGGGTCCAAGAGACCCAGTACTTC.

The V call is TRBV5-1, the J call TRBJ2-7, with 9 bases aligning to TRBD1. V gave up 0 bases and J gave up 5 bases; unmatched junction bases: 6. The CDR3 sequence is 15 residues long. Germline V CDR1 and CDR2: SGHRS, YFSETQ. This chain's CDR3 is CASSLARTGAHEQYF. CDR3 DNA: TGCGCCAGCAGCTTGGCCCGGACAGGGGCCCACGAGCAGTACTTC.

The rearrangement uses TRBV11-1 and TRBJ2-7; 7 bases line up with TRBD1. CDR1 and CDR2 from the germline V gene are SGHAT and FQDESV (reference sequence). The CDR3 loop spans 15 amino acids. V lost 4 bases to trimming and J lost 0 bases; unmatched junction nucleotides: 6. The CDR3 reads CASSSDRFSSYEQYF. The CDR3 coding sequence is TGTGCCAGCAGCTCGGACAGGTTTAGCTCCTACGAGCAGTACTTC.

This clone occurred once. CDR3 sequence reads: CSVNLGQGPYGYTF. CDR3 sequence (DNA): TGCAGCGTGAACCTGGGACAGGGGCCCTATGGCTACACCTTC. The rearrangement joins TRBV29-1 to TRBJ1-2; 10 bases fit TRBD1. This CDR3 comprises 14 residues. V dropped 6 bases and J dropped 4; count of bases not matched to a gene: 8. Germline CDR1 is SQVTM and CDR2 is ANQGSEA.

This chain uses TRBV5-5 with TRBJ1-2; 7 nucleotides agree with TRBD1. Losses at the gene ends were 3 bases for V and 4 bases for J; bases not matched to a gene: 9. The CDR3 is made up of 15 amino acids. Germline V gene lookup returns CDR1 SGHKS and CDR2 YYEKEE (reference sequence). The CDR3, as DNA: TGTGCCAGCAGCTCTGAGGGACAGACCTTCTATGGCTACACCTTC. Its translation: CASSSEGQTFYGYTF.

This chain links TRBV5-6 with TRBJ2-7; TRBD1 aligns across 11 bases. Germline V gene data show CDR1 as SGHDT and CDR2 as YYEEEE. This CDR3 comprises 14 residues. J was trimmed by 13 bases and V by 7 bases; bases with no gene match: 16. CDR3 bases: TGTGCCAGCGGACAGGGGGCGGGATCCGCACTTGAATACTTC. Protein product: CASGQGAGSALEYF.

The chain combines TRBV9 with TRBJ2-1; 7 bases match TRBD1. The CDR3 is made up of 15 amino acids. The ends lost 1 base at V and 6 bases at J; junction bases unmatched: 7. Per the germline V gene, CDR1 is SGDLS and CDR2 is YYNGEE. CDR3 protein: CASSVTDRAGNEQFF. The DNA of the CDR3 is TGTGCCAGCAGCGTAACTGACAGGGCGGGCAATGAGCAGTTCTTC.

The chain combines TRBV7-9 with TRBJ2-1, with 7 bases lining up with TRBD1. The CDR3 covers 17 residues. V trimming: 3 bases; J trimming: 5 bases; junction bases outside the gene matches: 13. Germline CDR1 SEHNR, CDR2 FQNEAQ (reference sequence). The CDR3, as DNA: TGTGCCAGCAGCTTCTTTTTCATGGAGCAGGGGGACAATGAGCAGTTCTTC. Its translation is CASSFFFMEQGDNEQFF.

The chain links TRBV6-6 to TRBJ1-1; D may be TRBD1 (6 bases). There are 12 residues in the CDR3. The germline V gene encodes CDR1 MNHNY and CDR2 SVGAGI (reference sequence). V was trimmed by 6 bases and J by 1 base, leaving 6 bases between them. For the CDR3, the DNA is TGTGCCAGCAGGACAGGGAACACTGAAGCTTTCTTT. Translating gives CASRTGNTEAFF.

This rearrangement joins TRBV6-1 to TRBJ2-3; D possibly corresponds to TRBD2 (7 bases). This CDR3 has 13 amino acids. V lost 1 base to trimming and J lost 7 bases, with 9 bases between them. Germline assignment: CDR1 MNHNS and CDR2 SASEGT. CDR3 region: CASSEEGGNTQYF. The CDR3 nucleotides are TGTGCCAGCAGTGAAGAGGGGGGGAATACGCAGTATTTT.

This chain joins TRBV4-1 and TRBJ2-2; 8 nucleotides align to TRBD2. Germline CDR1 and CDR2: MGHRA and YSYEKL. The CDR3 sequence is 17 residues long. The V segment lost 0 bases and the J segment 3 bases; nucleotides outside the gene matches: 6. Here the CDR3 DNA reads TGCGCCAGCAGCCAAGAACCACTAGCGGATCACACCGGGGAGCTGTTTTTT. The encoded protein is CASSQEPLADHTGELFF.

This clone was counted between two and nine times. V is TRBV27 and J is TRBJ1-1; D ambiguous. V lost 5 bases and J 1 base, leaving 5 bases between the germline ends. The CDR3 has 12 amino acids. Germline-derived CDR1 and CDR2 are MNHEY and SMNVEV (reference sequence). CDR3 residues: CASSAGNTEAFF. CDR3 nucleotides: TGTGCCAGCAGTGCAGGGAACACTGAAGCTTTCTTT.

The V and J genes are TRBV28 and TRBJ2-7, with 10 bases that match TRBD1. Germline V CDR1 and CDR2: MDHEN, SYDVKM. This CDR3 has 15 amino acids. J lost 0 bases, V lost 5 bases, and 4 bases had no gene match. In DNA form, the CDR3 reads TGTGCCAGCAGTCCAGACAGGGGGCGCTCCTACGAGCAGTACTTC. It codes for CASSPDRGRSYEQYF.

V and J are TRBV7-3 and TRBJ2-1; TRBD2 agrees at 7 bases. V gave up 1 base and J gave up 0 bases; unmatched junction bases: 3. This CDR3 has 16 residues. Germline lookup yields CDR1 SGHTA and CDR2 FQGTGA. The CDR3 region has the DNA TGTGCCAGCAGCTTAAACGGGAGGAGCTCCTACAATGAGCAGTTCTTC. It specifies CASSLNGRSSYNEQFF.

The V gene is TRBV2, the J gene TRBJ2-3; the match to TRBD2 covers 8 bases. Germline-derived CDR1 and CDR2 are SNHLY and FYNNEI. CDR3 length equals 15 residues. V lost 4 bases to trimming and J lost 6 bases; unmatched junction nucleotides: 9. The CDR3 sequence: CASSGYGGARDTQYF. The CDR3 DNA reads as TGTGCCAGCAGTGGTTACGGGGGGGCCCGGGATACGCAGTATTTT.

V is TRBV6-1 and J is TRBJ2-3; D perhaps matches TRBD1 (5 bases). The CDR3 is 14 amino acids. Germline assignment: CDR1 MNHNS and CDR2 SASEGT. V was cut by 6 bases and J by 4 bases, with 14 bases left in between. Here the CDR3 reads CASSERGSPDTQYF. CDR3 sequence (DNA): TGTGCCAGCAGCGAAAGGGGTAGTCCAGATACGCAGTATTTT.

The chain couples TRBV15 to TRBJ2-4; D is unresolved. Deletions cut 7 bases from V and 9 bases from J, with 10 bases between. The CDR3 spans 11 residues. Per the germline V gene, CDR1 is LNHNV and CDR2 is YYDKDF (reference sequence). CDR3: CATTLYGIQYF. The CDR3, as DNA: TGTGCCACCACCCTGTACGGCATTCAGTACTTC.

The V gene is TRBV7-9, the J gene TRBJ2-5; D not certain. This CDR3 comprises 11 residues. Germline V CDR1 and CDR2: SEHNR, FQNEAQ (reference sequence). The germline V and J ends were trimmed by 6 bases and 4 bases, with 6 bases remaining between them. CDR3 residues: CASSPRETQYF. The CDR3 bases are TGTGCCAGCAGTCCCCGAGAGACCCAGTACTTC.

The CDR3 DNA reads as TGTGCCAGCAGCTACTCCGGGACAGGGGCCGTGGAGACCCAGTACTTC. This codes for CASSYSGTGAVETQYF. The rearrangement joins TRBV9 to TRBJ2-5; 10 nucleotides line up with TRBD1. In germline, CDR1 is SGDLS, CDR2 YYNGEE. Losses at the gene ends were 4 bases for V and 5 bases for J; bases not matched to a gene: 11. CDR3 length equals 16 residues.

V is TRBV10-3 and J is TRBJ1-4; perhaps TRBD1 as D (5 bases). Germline CDR1 ENHRY, CDR2 SYGVKD. V lost 6 bases to trimming and J lost 2 bases, with 7 bases between them. CDR3 length: 13 residues. The DNA for the CDR3 is TGTGCCATCAGAAGACAGACTAATGAAAAACTGTTTTTT. This encodes CAIRRQTNEKLFF.

This chain links TRBV30 with TRBJ2-5, with D perhaps matching TRBD1 (6 bases). The V and J ends lost 3 bases and 5 bases respectively, with 13 bases between them. Per germline, CDR1 GTSNPN and CDR2 SVGIG (reference sequence). The CDR3 consists of 13 residues. The CDR3 sequence is CAWSLGAGETQYF. The CDR3 coding sequence is TGTGCCTGGAGCCTGGGGGCAGGGGAGACCCAGTACTTC.

This chain joins TRBV9 and TRBJ1-2, with D unresolved. Trimming left V 0 bases short and J 3 bases short, with 9 bases between. CDR3 size: 14 residues. Looked up from germline, CDR1 is SGDLS and CDR2 is YYNGEE. CDR3 loop: CASSVAEEYYGYTF. In DNA, the CDR3 is TGTGCCAGCAGCGTAGCCGAGGAGTACTATGGCTACACCTTC.

This clone was seen more than once but under ten times. V gene TRBV29-1 combines with J gene TRBJ2-7; TRBD2 matches at 7 bases. Germline lookup yields CDR1 SQVTM and CDR2 ANQGSEA. The CDR3 is made up of 16 amino acids. V trimming: 1 base; J trimming: 3 bases; junction bases outside the gene matches: 12. CDR3 sequence: CSVEGLPGRGDYEQYF. DNA for the CDR3: TGCAGCGTTGAAGGATTACCGGGACGGGGGGACTACGAGCAGTACTTC.

This clone has a handful of counts. The CDR3 DNA is TGCGCCAGCAGCCTCACAGACAGGGACATACAGACCCAGTACTTC. Translating it yields CASSLTDRDIQTQYF. The V and J genes are TRBV4-3 and TRBJ2-5, with 7 bases fitting TRBD1. V trimming: 4 bases; J trimming: 6 bases; junction bases outside the gene matches: 11. The CDR3 totals 15 residues. CDR1 is LGHNA, CDR2 YSLEER, per germline.

The CDR3 loop reads CASSTLGVSYNEQFF. Written as DNA, the CDR3 is TGTGCCAGCAGTACTTTGGGAGTCTCCTACAATGAGCAGTTCTTC. The chain carries TRBV11-3 and TRBJ2-1, with D possibly TRBD2 on 5 matching bases. This CDR3 spans 15 amino acids. The germline V gene encodes CDR1 SGHNT and CDR2 YENEEA. The V and J ends lost 6 bases and 0 bases respectively, with 12 bases between them.

This rearrangement joins TRBV6-5 to TRBJ2-3, with 8 bases that match TRBD1. The CDR3 length is 16 residues. V gave up 0 bases and J gave up 5 bases; unmatched junction bases: 7. Germline V lookup: CDR1 MNHEY, CDR2 SVGAGI. The CDR3 coding sequence is TGTGCCAGCAGTTACTCGCCGACAGGGGCGCGAGATACGCAGTATTTT. This gives the protein CASSYSPTGARDTQYF.

This clone was recorded a few times. V gene TRBV4-2 combines with J gene TRBJ2-5, with 9 nucleotides matching TRBD2. CDR1 and CDR2 from the germline V gene are LGHNA and YNFKEQ. The length of the CDR3 is 16 residues. The J segment lost 3 bases and the V segment lost 4 bases, leaving 9 bases of the junction unmatched. CDR3 residues: CASSLIAGALEETQYF. The CDR3 DNA reads as TGTGCCAGCAGCCTCATAGCGGGGGCACTAGAAGAGACCCAGTACTTC.